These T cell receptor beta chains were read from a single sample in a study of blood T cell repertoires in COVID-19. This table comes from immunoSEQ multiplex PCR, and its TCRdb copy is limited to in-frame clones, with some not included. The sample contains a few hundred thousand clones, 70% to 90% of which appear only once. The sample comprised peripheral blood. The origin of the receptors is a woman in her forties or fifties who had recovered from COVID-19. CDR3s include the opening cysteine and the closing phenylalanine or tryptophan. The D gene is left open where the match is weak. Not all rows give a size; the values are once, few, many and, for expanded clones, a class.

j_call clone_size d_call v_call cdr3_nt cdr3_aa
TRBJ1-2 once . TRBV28 TGTGCCAGCAGGGAGACCACAGGAAGAGGCTACACCTTC CASRETTGRGYTF
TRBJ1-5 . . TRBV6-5 TGTGCCAGCTCTACCCGGAGCAATCAGCCCCAGCATTTT CASSTRSNQPQHF
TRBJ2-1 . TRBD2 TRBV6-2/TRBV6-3 TGTGCCAGCAGTTACATAACTAGCGGGGCTGCCAACTCCTACAATGAGCAGTTCTTC CASSYITSGAANSYNEQFF
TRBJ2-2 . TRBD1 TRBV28 TGTGCCAGCAGCACGTCCGGGACAGCCAACACCGGGGAGCTGTTTTTT CASSTSGTANTGELFF
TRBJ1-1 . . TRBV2 TGTGCCAGCAGGGGGAGGGGCCAGAACACTGAAGCTTTCTTT CASRGRGQNTEAFF
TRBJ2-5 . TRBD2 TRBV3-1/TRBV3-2 TGTGCCAGCAGCCTCCGCCGGGGTAGCGGGGGGACTCAAGAGACCCAGTACTTC CASSLRRGSGGTQETQYF
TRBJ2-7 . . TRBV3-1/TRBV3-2 TGTGCCAGCAGCCAAGCAGGGAACTACGAGCAGTACTTC CASSQAGNYEQYF
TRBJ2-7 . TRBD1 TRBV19 TGTGCCACCACCCGGACAGGGGACCACTACGAGCAGTACTTC CATTRTGDHYEQYF
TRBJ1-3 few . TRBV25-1 TGTGCCAGCACCAGGGCAGGGAGGGACACCATATATTTT CASTRAGRDTIYF
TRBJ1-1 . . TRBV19 TGTGCCAGTAGTACGATTAAGGGGGTTTTGAACACTGAAGCTTTCTTT CASSTIKGVLNTEAFF
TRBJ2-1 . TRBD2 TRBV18 TGTGCCAGCTCTCCTATATCCGGGACTAGTAATGAGCAGTTCTTC CASSPISGTSNEQFF
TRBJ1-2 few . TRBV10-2 TGCGCCAGCAGTGAGTCGGGGCGGATTCATGGCTACACCTTC CASSESGRIHGYTF
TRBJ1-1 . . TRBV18 TGTGCCAGCTCACCAGTGGGGCTCACTGAAGCTTTCTTT CASSPVGLTEAFF
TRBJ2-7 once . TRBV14 TGTGCCAGCAGCCAATCTGGGGCGAACGAGCAGTACTTC CASSQSGANEQYF
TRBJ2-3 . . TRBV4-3 TGCGCCAGCAGCCAAGGGGGGCTAGGGACGCAGTATTTT CASSQGGLGTQYF
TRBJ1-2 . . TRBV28 TGTGCCAGCAGTTTTAGCCGCACAAACTATGGCTACACCTTC CASSFSRTNYGYTF
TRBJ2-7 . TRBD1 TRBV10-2 TGCGCCAGCAGTGGCGCAGGGGGCTCCTACGAGCAGTACTTC CASSGAGGSYEQYF
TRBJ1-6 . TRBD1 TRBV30 TGTGCCTGGAGTACAGGGGGCTATAGCTCCTATAATTCACCCCTCCACTTT CAWSTGGYSSYNSPLHF
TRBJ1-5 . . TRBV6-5 TGTGCCAGCAGTTATGGGCCCAGGGGTGGCGATCAGCCCCAGCATTTT CASSYGPRGGDQPQHF
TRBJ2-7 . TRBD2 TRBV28 TGTGCCAGCAGTTTAGTCTCGGGACTAGCGGGATACTCCTACGAGCAGTACTTC CASSLVSGLAGYSYEQYF
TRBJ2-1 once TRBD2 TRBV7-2 TGTGCCAGCAGCTTAGCGCCAGCGGGAGCCTACAATGAGCAGTTCTTC CASSLAPAGAYNEQFF
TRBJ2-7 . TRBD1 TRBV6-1 TGTGCCAGCAGTGAGATGCCCGGCCGGACAGGGGGCCACGAGCAGTACTTC CASSEMPGRTGGHEQYF